This T cell receptor (beta chain) was documented in a study of blood T cell repertoires in COVID-19. Looking at the study overall: The United States, Italy and Spain supplied acute and convalescent COVID-19 samples.

Profiling relied on immunoSEQ multiplex PCR, and the TCRdb table lists in-frame clones only, not all of them. Among 150,000 or so clones listed, almost 80% were seen once. In germline, CDR1 is SNHLY, CDR2 FYNNEI. The CDR3 loop spans 17 amino acids. The J segment lost 3 bases and the V segment lost 5 bases, leaving 12 bases of the junction unmatched. The sequence was collected from a woman aged 45 to 65 who had recovered from COVID-19. The rearrangement uses TRBV2 and TRBJ1-4; 7 nucleotides line up with TRBD1. Sequenced: PBMCs or T cells enriched from blood (not recorded which). CDR3 in amino acids: CASSPPQGRTANEKLFF. In nucleotides, the CDR3 is TGTGCCAGCAGTCCACCACAGGGGCGGACGGCTAATGAAAAACTGTTTTTT.